This entry describes one TCR beta chain. This CDR3 comprises 13 residues. Germline V gives CDR1 MNHEY, CDR2 SVGAGI. Between the trimmed V and J ends, which lost 6 bases and 6 bases, there was a span of 14 bases. This sample was included in a study of blood T cell repertoires in COVID-19. On the study more broadly: Collection of acute and convalescent COVID-19 samples took place in the United States, Italy and Spain. The cDNA or gDNA used as material had been derived from T cells, B-cell-depleted T cells, or PBMCs.

Original handling: Researchers report that nucleated cell counts were estimated from reference gene primer amplification. Sequenced by immunoSEQ multiplex PCR; TCRdb stores in-frame clones only, minus some. The V and J calls and the clone size are those of that table, but D and trimming were determined from the DNA. The data show some 130,000 clones, almost 70% seen once. The chain recombines TRBV6-5 with TRBJ1-1; the D gene is possibly TRBD1 (6 bases). The receptor's source is a woman between 70 and 85 years old with acute or convalescent COVID-19. Material for sequencing was peripheral blood. In DNA, the CDR3 is TGTGCCAGCAGAACCGACAGGCGCGCTGAAGCTTTCTTT. This codes for CASRTDRRAEAFF.